This TCR beta chain originates from a study of human T cells and chemical hapten exposure. As for the study in general: It was small differences in pooled library volume that mainly caused per-sample TCR yields to vary. Broader study findings: Once DPC sensitization occurred, TCRs above 1 in 1000 frequency showed no change.

The template was total RNA from unfractionated whole blood. With V trimmed by 3 bases and J by 3 bases, 7 bases remained unmatched. The CDR3 is 14 residues long. CDR1 is DFQATT and CDR2 is SNEGSKA in the germline V gene (reference sequence). The library gave individual cDNA molecules unique molecular identifiers. Original data processing: Per sample, the median was around 100,000 TCRs, with values from around 25,000 to 690,000. Via MiXCR, TCRdb re-called the 5' RACE reads, giving one row per CDR3 protein. These V and J calls originate from TCRdb's pipeline instead of the authors' own analysis. The repertoire includes 110,000 or so distinct CDR3 sequences, more than 15% of them detected once, and approximately 2.6% sits in the top ten. This clonotype has only a few counts. The antigen remains undetermined.

The receptor was isolated from a human donor in good health. This chain uses TRBV20-1 with TRBJ2-7, with 8 bases fitting TRBD2. CDR3 coding DNA: TGCAGTGCTAGCCGAGGACTAGCATACTACGAGCAGTACTTC. Protein sequence: CSASRGLAYYEQYF.